What follows are 8 T cell receptor beta chains derived from one specimen sequenced in a study of shared clonotypes between healthy human individuals. Naive CD8 cells, CD45RO-negative and positively selected for CCR7, excluded terminally differentiated effector memory CD45RA+ cells. Sequenced by immunoSEQ multiplex PCR; TCRdb stores in-frame clones only, minus some. This table has roughly 2 million clones, about 95% appearing once. Sequenced: naive CD8+ T cells sorted from blood. The receptors originated from a man younger than 35 in good health.

The CDR3 DNA reads TGTGCCAGCAGTGATCCCCAGGCCGGGGTAACAGAGACCCAGTACTTC. It encodes CASSDPQAGVTETQYF. The rearrangement uses TRBV2 and TRBJ2-5, with D possibly matching TRBD2 (5 bases). The CDR3 sequence is 16 residues long. The V gene lost 3 bases and the J gene lost 4 bases, with 18 bases spanning the gap. Germline V gene data show CDR1 as SNHLY and CDR2 as FYNNEI.

V usage is TRBV27 and J usage is TRBJ2-3; D perhaps matches TRBD2 (6 bases). In germline, CDR1 is MNHEY, CDR2 SMNVEV (reference sequence). V lost 2 bases to trimming and J lost 3 bases, with 15 bases between them. The CDR3 totals 16 residues. The CDR3, as DNA: TGTGCCAGCAGTTTAGGGGCGGGAATGAAAACAGATACGCAGTATTTT. Residues: CASSLGAGMKTDTQYF.

The chain employs TRBV23-1 and TRBJ2-7; D is tentatively TRBD1 or TRBD2 (5 bases each). TRBV23-1 is an ORF, and what it does is uncertain. Trimming stripped 1 base from V and 0 bases from J, with 16 bases between. The CDR3 is 17 residues long. This CDR3 is CASSQLPGHLNSYEQYF. The CDR3 bases are TGCGCCAGCAGTCAATTGCCGGGGCACCTCAACTCCTACGAGCAGTACTTC.

The rearrangement joins TRBV28 to TRBJ2-2; 7 nucleotides match TRBD1. This CDR3 has 16 residues. J lost 3 bases, V lost 5 bases, and 9 bases had no gene match. Germline V gene sequence: CDR1 MDHEN, CDR2 SYDVKM. The CDR3 region is CASSQTGTEDTGELFF. CDR3 in DNA: TGTGCCAGCAGTCAGACCGGGACAGAGGACACCGGGGAGCTGTTTTTT.

The rearrangement uses TRBV30 and TRBJ2-1, with 7 positions matching TRBD1. Germline CDR1 reads GTSNPN; CDR2 reads SVGIG (reference sequence). The CDR3 has 10 amino acids. The trim removed 5 bases at V and 15 bases at J, leaving 7 bases unmatched. The CDR3 coding sequence is TGTGCCTGGTCAGAGCAGGGGGTGTTCTTC. Translation: CAWSEQGVFF.

The chain uses TRBV12-5 and TRBJ1-6, with a tentative D call TRBD1 (6 bases). The CDR3 runs 16 residues. Germline CDR1 is LGHNT and CDR2 is FRNRAP. V gave up 3 bases and J gave up 13 bases, with 22 bases separating them. CDR3 DNA: TGTGCTAGTGGTTTACCTCGACAGGCCTTGATCTCCCCCCTCCACTTT. This sequence encodes CASGLPRQALISPLHF.

This clone was seen a single time. The rearrangement links TRBV11-2 to TRBJ2-5; 12 nucleotides align to TRBD2. This CDR3 contains 16 residues. CDR1 is SGHAT, CDR2 FQNNGV, per germline. V lost 5 bases, J lost 5 bases, and 9 bases stayed unmatched. The CDR3 bases are TGTGCCAGCAGCGTCCTGACTAGCGGGAGTAAGGAGACCCAGTACTTC. This gives the protein CASSVLTSGSKETQYF.

This clone was picked up one time. The chain uses TRBV4-3 and TRBJ2-3; the D gene is possibly TRBD1 (7 bases). The CDR3 contains 16 residues. V was clipped by 4 bases and J by 3 bases, with 17 bases between them. The germline V gene encodes CDR1 LGHNA and CDR2 YSLEER. The CDR3 here is CASSPEGQGVTDTQYF. The CDR3 DNA follows: TGCGCCAGCAGCCCGGAGGGTCAGGGGGTAACAGATACGCAGTATTTT.